Presented here are 2 T cell receptor beta chains from one specimen sequenced in a study of cytomegalovirus exposure and HLA in healthy donors. The study ran its PCR with 60 Vbeta and 13 Jbeta primers. Data came from immunoSEQ multiplex PCR; TCRdb stores just in-frame clones and leaves some out. The profile shows approximately 100,000 clones, roughly 76% of them singletons. The sequenced sample consisted of PBMCs. The receptors here all came from a man between 50 and 59 years old in good health and CMV-seronegative.

The rearrangement uses TRBV27 and TRBJ1-1; D might be TRBD1 (5 bases). Germline-derived CDR1 and CDR2 are MNHEY and SMNVEV (reference sequence). Between the trimmed V and J ends, which lost 5 bases and 0 bases, there was a span of 10 bases. The CDR3 extends over 14 amino acids. CDR3 sequence (DNA): TGTGCCAGCAGTGCGGGACTGATGAACACTGAAGCTTTCTTT. Encoded protein: CASSAGLMNTEAFF.

This clone was observed a single time. The chain links TRBV7-8 to TRBJ1-1, with TRBD1 identical over 12 bases. The ends lost 4 bases at V and 1 base at J; junction bases unmatched: 10. Per the germline V gene, CDR1 is SGHVS and CDR2 is FQNEAQ. The CDR3 is made up of 18 amino acids. CDR3 sequence: CASSSWGTGGLENTEAFF. The CDR3 nucleotides read TGTGCCAGCAGCTCTTGGGGGACAGGGGGCTTGGAGAACACTGAAGCTTTCTTT.